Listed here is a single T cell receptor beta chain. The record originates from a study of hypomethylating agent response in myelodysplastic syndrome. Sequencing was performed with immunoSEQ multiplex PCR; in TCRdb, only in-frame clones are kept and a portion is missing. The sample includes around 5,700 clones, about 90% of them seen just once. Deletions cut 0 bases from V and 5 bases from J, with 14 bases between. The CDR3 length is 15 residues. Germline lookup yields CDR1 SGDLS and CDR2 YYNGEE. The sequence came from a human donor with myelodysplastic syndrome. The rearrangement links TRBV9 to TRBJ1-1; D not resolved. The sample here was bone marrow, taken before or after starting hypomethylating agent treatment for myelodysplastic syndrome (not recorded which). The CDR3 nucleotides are TGTGCCAGCAGCGTAGCAATAGGAGGGTCGACTGAAGCTTTCTTT. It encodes CASSVAIGGSTEAFF.